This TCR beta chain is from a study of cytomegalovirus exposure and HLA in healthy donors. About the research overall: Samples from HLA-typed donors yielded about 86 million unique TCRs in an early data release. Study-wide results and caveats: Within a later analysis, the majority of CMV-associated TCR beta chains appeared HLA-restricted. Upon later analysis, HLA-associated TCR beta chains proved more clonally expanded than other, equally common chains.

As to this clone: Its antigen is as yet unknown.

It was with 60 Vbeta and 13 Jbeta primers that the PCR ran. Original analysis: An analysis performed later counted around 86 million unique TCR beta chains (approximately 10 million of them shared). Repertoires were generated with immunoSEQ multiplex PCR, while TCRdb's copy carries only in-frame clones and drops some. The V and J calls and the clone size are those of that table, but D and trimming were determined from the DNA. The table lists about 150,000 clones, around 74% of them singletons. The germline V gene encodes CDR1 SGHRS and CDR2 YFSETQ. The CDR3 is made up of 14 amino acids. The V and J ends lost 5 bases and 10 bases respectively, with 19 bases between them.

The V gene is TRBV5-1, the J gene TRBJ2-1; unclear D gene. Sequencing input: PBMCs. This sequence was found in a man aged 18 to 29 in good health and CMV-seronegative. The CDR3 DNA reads TGCGCCAGCAGACAGCATGGGCCAAATGGGGAGCAGTTCTTC. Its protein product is CASRQHGPNGEQFF.